Listed below are T cell receptor beta chains from one sample, sequenced in a study of cytomegalovirus exposure and HLA in healthy donors. The data were produced by immunoSEQ multiplex PCR, yet TCRdb's version contains in-frame clones alone and is incomplete. The data show around 190,000 clones, about four fifths seen once. Source material: PBMCs. All receptors derive from a female donor in good health and CMV-seronegative. Each CDR3 is given with its conserved first and last residue. Fields, in order: CDR3 protein, CDR3 DNA, J gene, V gene, D gene, clone size. D genes are given only for firm matches. Not every row has a clone size; where given, it reads once, few, many or a size class.

CDR3aa: CASSLGQGASKNIQYF
CDR3nt: TGCGCCAGCAGCCTCGGGCAGGGGGCGAGCAAAAACATTCAGTACTTC
j_gene: TRBJ2-4
v_gene: TRBV5-1
d_gene: TRBD1
abundance: -

CDR3aa: CASSLASTGGEAFF
CDR3nt: TGTGCCAGCAGCTTAGCGAGTACAGGTGGTGAAGCTTTCTTT
j_gene: TRBJ1-1
v_gene: TRBV7-8
d_gene: -
abundance: few

CDR3aa: CASSTATTGGNEQFF
CDR3nt: TGTGCCAGTAGTACCGCTACGACAGGGGGCAATGAGCAGTTCTTC
j_gene: TRBJ2-1
v_gene: TRBV19
d_gene: TRBD1
abundance: -

CDR3aa: CASSLSLERGYNEQFF
CDR3nt: TGTGCCAGCAGTTTATCGCTGGAGCGGGGATACAATGAGCAGTTCTTC
j_gene: TRBJ2-1
v_gene: TRBV27
d_gene: TRBD2
abundance: -

CDR3aa: CASRRRQLGSGNTIYF
CDR3nt: TGTGCCAGTAGACGAAGACAGCTAGGCTCTGGAAACACCATATATTTT
j_gene: TRBJ1-3
v_gene: TRBV19
d_gene: -
abundance: -

CDR3aa: CASSPQGSMNTEAFF
CDR3nt: TGTGCCAGCAGTCCCCAGGGCAGCATGAACACTGAAGCTTTCTTT
j_gene: TRBJ1-1
v_gene: TRBV6-5
d_gene: -
abundance: -

CDR3aa: CASSLGGSNSPLHF
CDR3nt: TGTGCCAGCAGCTTAGGGGGCTCGAATTCACCCCTCCACTTT
j_gene: TRBJ1-6
v_gene: TRBV7-6
d_gene: -
abundance: -

CDR3aa: CASKIQGLGPDTQYF
CDR3nt: TGTGCCAGCAAGATACAGGGGCTTGGCCCAGATACGCAGTATTTT
j_gene: TRBJ2-3
v_gene: TRBV27
d_gene: TRBD1
abundance: -

CDR3aa: CSVEGARLAVDTQYF
CDR3nt: TGCAGCGTTGAAGGGGCTAGACTAGCGGTGGATACGCAGTATTTT
j_gene: TRBJ2-3
v_gene: TRBV29-1
d_gene: TRBD2
abundance: few

CDR3aa: CASSPTGPNTEAFF
CDR3nt: TGTGCCAGCAGTCCGACAGGCCCGAACACTGAAGCTTTCTTT
j_gene: TRBJ1-1
v_gene: TRBV6-5
d_gene: -
abundance: -

CDR3aa: CASSLAGQGTAGELFF
CDR3nt: TGCGCCAGCAGCTTGGCCGGACAGGGCACCGCCGGGGAGCTGTTTTTT
j_gene: TRBJ2-2
v_gene: TRBV5-1
d_gene: TRBD1
abundance: -

CDR3aa: CASSQHGQLNTEAFF
CDR3nt: TGCGCCAGCAGCCAACATGGACAGTTGAACACTGAAGCTTTCTTT
j_gene: TRBJ1-1
v_gene: TRBV4-1
d_gene: -
abundance: -

CDR3aa: CAIAHGQGGETQYF
CDR3nt: TGTGCCATCGCTCATGGGCAGGGCGGCGAGACCCAGTACTTC
j_gene: TRBJ2-5
v_gene: TRBV10-3
d_gene: -
abundance: few

CDR3aa: CASSPGEGGSNEQFF
CDR3nt: TGTGCCAGCAGCCCGGGGGAGGGGGGCTCCAATGAGCAGTTCTTC
j_gene: TRBJ2-1
v_gene: TRBV5-4
d_gene: -
abundance: -

CDR3aa: CASSYLTGGDSPLHF
CDR3nt: TGTGCCAGCAGTTACCTGACAGGGGGGGATTCACCCCTCCACTTT
j_gene: TRBJ1-6
v_gene: TRBV6-5
d_gene: TRBD1
abundance: few

CDR3aa: CASSSQTSDYEQYF
CDR3nt: TGTGCCAGCAGTTCCCAGACTAGTGACTACGAGCAGTACTTC
j_gene: TRBJ2-7
v_gene: TRBV2
d_gene: -
abundance: -

CDR3aa: CASFPLGQTTGELFF
CDR3nt: TGTGCCAGCTTCCCCCTTGGGCAGACCACCGGGGAGCTGTTTTTT
j_gene: TRBJ2-2
v_gene: TRBV5-6
d_gene: -
abundance: few

CDR3aa: CASSLSGGNTGELFF
CDR3nt: TGTGCCAGCAGTTTATCAGGGGGTAACACCGGGGAGCTGTTTTTT
j_gene: TRBJ2-2
v_gene: TRBV27
d_gene: -
abundance: -

CDR3aa: CASSSVQGRNTDTQYF
CDR3nt: TGTGCCAGCAGCTCGGTTCAGGGGAGAAACACAGATACGCAGTATTTT
j_gene: TRBJ2-3
v_gene: TRBV7-9
d_gene: -
abundance: once

CDR3aa: CASRSLTDRGGETQYF
CDR3nt: TGTGCCAGCCGCTCGCTGACGGACAGGGGGGGAGAGACCCAGTACTTC
j_gene: TRBJ2-5
v_gene: TRBV27
d_gene: TRBD1
abundance: -

CDR3aa: CASSEGTGKAFF
CDR3nt: TGTGCCAGCAGTGAAGGGACAGGGAAAGCTTTCTTT
j_gene: TRBJ1-1
v_gene: TRBV6-1
d_gene: TRBD1
abundance: -

CDR3aa: CASGLGFGSEQYF
CDR3nt: TGTGCTAGTGGTTTGGGGTTCGGGAGTGAGCAGTACTTC
j_gene: TRBJ2-7
v_gene: TRBV12-5
d_gene: -
abundance: few

CDR3aa: CASSLQSQATGSSYNSPLHF
CDR3nt: TGCGCCAGCAGCTTGCAGAGCCAAGCGACAGGGAGCTCCTATAATTCACCCCTCCACTTT
j_gene: TRBJ1-6
v_gene: TRBV5-1
d_gene: TRBD1
abundance: -

CDR3aa: CAWSVRWGGDYGYTF
CDR3nt: TGTGCCTGGAGTGTACGATGGGGAGGGGACTATGGCTACACCTTC
j_gene: TRBJ1-2
v_gene: TRBV30
d_gene: -
abundance: -

CDR3aa: CASSSRGGLPGGYTF
CDR3nt: TGTGCCAGCAGCTCCAGAGGCGGGTTACCGGGAGGCTACACCTTC
j_gene: TRBJ1-2
v_gene: TRBV5-4
d_gene: -
abundance: once

CDR3aa: CASSSRQGVDYEQYF
CDR3nt: TGCGCCAGCAGTTCCCGACAGGGGGTGGACTACGAGCAGTACTTC
j_gene: TRBJ2-7
v_gene: TRBV5-1
d_gene: TRBD1
abundance: few

CDR3aa: CASSQDWAGTEAFF
CDR3nt: TGCGCCAGCAGCCAAGACTGGGCAGGGACTGAAGCTTTCTTT
j_gene: TRBJ1-1
v_gene: TRBV4-3
d_gene: -
abundance: -

CDR3aa: CATSRDRGGSGANVLTF
CDR3nt: TGTGCCACCAGCAGAGATAGAGGGGGCTCTGGGGCCAACGTCCTGACTTTC
j_gene: TRBJ2-6
v_gene: TRBV15
d_gene: -
abundance: once

CDR3aa: CASSPQNTGTDTQYF
CDR3nt: TGTGCCAGCTCACCACAAAACACCGGCACAGATACGCAGTATTTT
j_gene: TRBJ2-3
v_gene: TRBV18
d_gene: -
abundance: -

CDR3aa: CAWEGTGYYGYTF
CDR3nt: TGTGCCTGGGAAGGGACAGGGTACTATGGCTACACCTTC
j_gene: TRBJ1-2
v_gene: TRBV30
d_gene: TRBD1
abundance: -

CDR3aa: CASSPWGGQETQYF
CDR3nt: TGTGCCAGCAGCCCCTGGGGGGGGCAAGAGACCCAGTACTTC
j_gene: TRBJ2-5
v_gene: TRBV7-2
d_gene: TRBD2
abundance: -

CDR3aa: CASSLGGELAKNIQYF
CDR3nt: TGTGCCAGCAGCTTGGGGGGGGAGTTAGCCAAAAACATTCAGTACTTC
j_gene: TRBJ2-4
v_gene: TRBV5-4
d_gene: -
abundance: few

CDR3aa: CASSILGTGNTEAFF
CDR3nt: TGTGCCAGTAGTATATTGGGGACAGGTAACACTGAAGCTTTCTTT
j_gene: TRBJ1-1
v_gene: TRBV19
d_gene: TRBD1
abundance: once

CDR3aa: CASRDRASYEQYF
CDR3nt: TGTGCCAGCAGAGACAGGGCTTCCTACGAGCAGTACTTC
j_gene: TRBJ2-7
v_gene: TRBV25-1
d_gene: TRBD1
abundance: -

CDR3aa: CASSQLQGIYNEQFF
CDR3nt: TGTGCCAGCAGTCAGTTACAGGGGATCTACAATGAGCAGTTCTTC
j_gene: TRBJ2-1
v_gene: TRBV2
d_gene: TRBD1
abundance: -

CDR3aa: CASSSQGATGGYTF
CDR3nt: TGCGCCAGCAGCTCACAGGGGGCTACTGGTGGCTACACCTTC
j_gene: TRBJ1-2
v_gene: TRBV5-1
d_gene: TRBD1
abundance: -

CDR3aa: CASSPGQAMNTEAFF
CDR3nt: TGTGCCAGCTCACCCGGACAGGCCATGAACACTGAAGCTTTCTTT
j_gene: TRBJ1-1
v_gene: TRBV18
d_gene: TRBD1
abundance: -

CDR3aa: CASDHQGKGTDTQYF
CDR3nt: TGTGCCAGCGACCACCAGGGAAAGGGCACAGATACGCAGTATTTT
j_gene: TRBJ2-3
v_gene: TRBV6-1
d_gene: -
abundance: -

CDR3aa: CASSQARGGQETQYF
CDR3nt: TGCGCCAGCAGCCAAGCCCGGGGGGGGCAAGAGACCCAGTACTTC
j_gene: TRBJ2-5
v_gene: TRBV4-1
d_gene: TRBD2
abundance: -

CDR3aa: CASSLLAGEQFF
CDR3nt: TGTGCCAGCAGTTTGCTAGCCGGTGAGCAGTTCTTC
j_gene: TRBJ2-1
v_gene: TRBV27
d_gene: -
abundance: -

CDR3aa: CASSLAGGWQETQYF
CDR3nt: TGTGCCAGCAGCTTAGCGGGAGGGTGGCAAGAGACCCAGTACTTC
j_gene: TRBJ2-5
v_gene: TRBV7-8
d_gene: TRBD2
abundance: -

CDR3aa: CATSRGTSGTDTQYF
CDR3nt: TGTGCCACCAGCAGAGGCACTAGCGGGACAGATACGCAGTATTTT
j_gene: TRBJ2-3
v_gene: TRBV15
d_gene: TRBD2
abundance: few

CDR3aa: CASSSGGEGPEAFF
CDR3nt: TGTGCCAGCAGTTCGGGGGGCGAGGGGCCTGAAGCTTTCTTT
j_gene: TRBJ1-1
v_gene: TRBV27
d_gene: -
abundance: -

CDR3aa: CASSQDASTGIIYGYTF
CDR3nt: TGCGCCAGCAGCCAAGATGCCTCGACAGGCATAATCTATGGCTACACCTTC
j_gene: TRBJ1-2
v_gene: TRBV4-3
d_gene: -
abundance: -

CDR3aa: CASSQDAGADEQYF
CDR3nt: TGCGCCAGCAGCCAAGATGCGGGAGCCGACGAGCAGTACTTC
j_gene: TRBJ2-7
v_gene: TRBV4-3
d_gene: TRBD2
abundance: -

CDR3aa: CASSVAVTGTSGLNTGELFF
CDR3nt: TGTGCCAGCAGCGTAGCCGTGACCGGGACTAGCGGGCTGAACACCGGGGAGCTGTTTTTT
j_gene: TRBJ2-2
v_gene: TRBV9
d_gene: TRBD2
abundance: -

CDR3aa: CASSPEGTSGGPTSQETQYF
CDR3nt: TGTGCCAGCAGCCCGGAGGGGACTAGCGGGGGGCCGACGTCACAAGAGACCCAGTACTTC
j_gene: TRBJ2-5
v_gene: TRBV9
d_gene: TRBD2
abundance: once

CDR3aa: CASRDFNQPQHF
CDR3nt: TGTGCCAGCAGGGACTTCAATCAGCCCCAGCATTTT
j_gene: TRBJ1-5
v_gene: TRBV28
d_gene: -
abundance: -

CDR3aa: CASSLGQGETQYF
CDR3nt: TGTGCCAGCAGCCTAGGACAGGGAGAGACCCAGTACTTC
j_gene: TRBJ2-5
v_gene: TRBV11-3
d_gene: TRBD1
abundance: -

CDR3aa: CASSLPLHEQFF
CDR3nt: TGTGCCAGCAGTCTACCGTTGCATGAGCAGTTCTTC
j_gene: TRBJ2-1
v_gene: TRBV28
d_gene: -
abundance: once

CDR3aa: CASSLDRVSGELFF
CDR3nt: TGTGCCAGCAGCCTGGACAGGGTGTCTGGGGAGCTGTTTTTT
j_gene: TRBJ2-2
v_gene: TRBV7-9
d_gene: TRBD1
abundance: -

CDR3aa: CSALLDRGEAFF
CDR3nt: TGCAGCGCCCTCTTAGATAGGGGTGAAGCTTTCTTT
j_gene: TRBJ1-1
v_gene: TRBV29-1
d_gene: -
abundance: few

CDR3aa: CASSLQAPYEQYF
CDR3nt: TGTGCCAGCAGTCTGCAGGCACCCTACGAGCAGTACTTC
j_gene: TRBJ2-7
v_gene: TRBV27
d_gene: -
abundance: -

CDR3aa: CATSRGLAGRLTRGLYF
CDR3nt: TGTGCCACCAGCAGGGGCCTCGCGGGCCGACTGACCCGGGGATTGTATTTT
j_gene: TRBJ2-3
v_gene: TRBV15
d_gene: -
abundance: -

CDR3aa: CVTTPSGRLYEQYF
CDR3nt: TGTGTCACTACCCCTAGCGGGAGGCTGTACGAGCAGTACTTC
j_gene: TRBJ2-7
v_gene: TRBV28
d_gene: TRBD2
abundance: -

CDR3aa: CASSTGQATSYGYTF
CDR3nt: TGCGCCAGCAGCACCGGACAGGCGACTAGCTATGGCTACACCTTC
j_gene: TRBJ1-2
v_gene: TRBV5-1
d_gene: TRBD1
abundance: -

CDR3aa: CASSSSSGDSYEQYF
CDR3nt: TGTGCCAGCAGCTCATCTAGCGGGGACTCCTACGAGCAGTACTTC
j_gene: TRBJ2-7
v_gene: TRBV7-6
d_gene: TRBD2
abundance: few